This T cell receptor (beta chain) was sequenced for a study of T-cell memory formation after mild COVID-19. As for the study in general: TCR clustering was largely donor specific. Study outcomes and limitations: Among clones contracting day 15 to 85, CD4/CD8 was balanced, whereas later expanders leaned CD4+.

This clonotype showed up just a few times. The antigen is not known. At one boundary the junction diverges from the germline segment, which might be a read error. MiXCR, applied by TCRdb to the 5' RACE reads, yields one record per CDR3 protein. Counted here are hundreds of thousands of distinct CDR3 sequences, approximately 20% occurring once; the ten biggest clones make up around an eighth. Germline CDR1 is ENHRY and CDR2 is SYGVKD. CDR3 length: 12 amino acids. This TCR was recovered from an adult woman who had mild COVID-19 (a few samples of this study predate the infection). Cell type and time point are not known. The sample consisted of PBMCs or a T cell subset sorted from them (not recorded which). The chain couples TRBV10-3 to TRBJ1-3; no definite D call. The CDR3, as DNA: TGTGCCATCAGTGAGGGAAGCCCTGGATCAAGTTTT. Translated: CAISEGSPGSSF.